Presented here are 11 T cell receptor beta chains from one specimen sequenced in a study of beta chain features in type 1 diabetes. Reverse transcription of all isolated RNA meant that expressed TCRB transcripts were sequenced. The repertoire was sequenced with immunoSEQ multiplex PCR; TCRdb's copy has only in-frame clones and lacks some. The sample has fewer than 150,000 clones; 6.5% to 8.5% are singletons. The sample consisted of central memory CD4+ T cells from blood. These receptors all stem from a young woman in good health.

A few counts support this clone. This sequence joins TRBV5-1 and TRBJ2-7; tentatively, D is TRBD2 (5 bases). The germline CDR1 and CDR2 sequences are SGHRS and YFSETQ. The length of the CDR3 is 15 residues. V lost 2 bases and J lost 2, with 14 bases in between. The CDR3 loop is CASSLGRAPTYEQYF. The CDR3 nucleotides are TGCGCCAGCAGCTTAGGGCGGGCCCCCACCTACGAGCAGTACTTC.

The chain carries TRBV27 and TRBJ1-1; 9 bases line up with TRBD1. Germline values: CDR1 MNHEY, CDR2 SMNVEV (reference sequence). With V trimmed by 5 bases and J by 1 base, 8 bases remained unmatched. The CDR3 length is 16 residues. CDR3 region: CASSGGQGRENTEAFF. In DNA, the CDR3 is TGTGCCAGCAGTGGGGGACAGGGAAGGGAGAACACTGAAGCTTTCTTT.

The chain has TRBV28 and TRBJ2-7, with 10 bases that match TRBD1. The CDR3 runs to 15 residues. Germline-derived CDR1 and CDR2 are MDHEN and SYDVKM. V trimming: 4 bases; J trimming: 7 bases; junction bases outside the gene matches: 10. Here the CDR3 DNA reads TGTGCCAGCAGTTCCTCCGGGACAGGGGAGCGGGAGCAGTACTTC. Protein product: CASSSSGTGEREQYF.

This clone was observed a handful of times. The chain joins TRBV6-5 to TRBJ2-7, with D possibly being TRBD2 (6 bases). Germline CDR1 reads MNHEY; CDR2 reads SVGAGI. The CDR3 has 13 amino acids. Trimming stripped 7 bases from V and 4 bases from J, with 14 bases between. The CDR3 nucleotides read TGTGCCAGCACCCCGAGTAGCGGATACGAGCAGTACTTC. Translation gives CASTPSSGYEQYF.

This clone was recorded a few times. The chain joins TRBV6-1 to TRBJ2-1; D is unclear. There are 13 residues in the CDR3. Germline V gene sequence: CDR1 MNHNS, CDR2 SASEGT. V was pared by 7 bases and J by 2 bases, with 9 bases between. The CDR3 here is CASTQRPYNEQFF. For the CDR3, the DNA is TGTGCCAGCACCCAGCGCCCCTACAATGAGCAGTTCTTC.

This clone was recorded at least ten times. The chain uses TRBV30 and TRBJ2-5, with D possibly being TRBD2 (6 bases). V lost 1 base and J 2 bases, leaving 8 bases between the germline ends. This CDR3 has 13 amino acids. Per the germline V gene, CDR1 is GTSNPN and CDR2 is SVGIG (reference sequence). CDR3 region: CAWSAGVQETQYF. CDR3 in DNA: TGTGCCTGGAGTGCGGGGGTACAAGAGACCCAGTACTTC.

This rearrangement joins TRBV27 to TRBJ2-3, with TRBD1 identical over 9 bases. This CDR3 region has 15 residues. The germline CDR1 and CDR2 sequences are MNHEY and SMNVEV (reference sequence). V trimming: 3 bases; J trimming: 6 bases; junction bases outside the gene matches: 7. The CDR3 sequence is CASSFTTGGVDTQYF. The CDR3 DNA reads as TGTGCCAGCAGTTTCACAACAGGGGGCGTCGATACGCAGTATTTT.

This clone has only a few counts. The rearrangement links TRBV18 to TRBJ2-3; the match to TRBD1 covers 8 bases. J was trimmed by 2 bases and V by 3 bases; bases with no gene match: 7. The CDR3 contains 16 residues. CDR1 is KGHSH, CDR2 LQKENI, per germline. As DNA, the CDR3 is TGTGCCAGCTCACCGCCCGGGACAGGCGCCACAGATACGCAGTATTTT. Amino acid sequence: CASSPPGTGATDTQYF.

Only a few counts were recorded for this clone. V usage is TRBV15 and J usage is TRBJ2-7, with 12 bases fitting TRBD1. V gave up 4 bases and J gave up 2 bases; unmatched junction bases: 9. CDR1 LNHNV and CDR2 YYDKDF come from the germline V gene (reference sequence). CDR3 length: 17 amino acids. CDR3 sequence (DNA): TGTGCCACCAGCATTGGGCCGGGACAGGGGGCCGCCTACGAGCAGTACTTC. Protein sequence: CATSIGPGQGAAYEQYF.

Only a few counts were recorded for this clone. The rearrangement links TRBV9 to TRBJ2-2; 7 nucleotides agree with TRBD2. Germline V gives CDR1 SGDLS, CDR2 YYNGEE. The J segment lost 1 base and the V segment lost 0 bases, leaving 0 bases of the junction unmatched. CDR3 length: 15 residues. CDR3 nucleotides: TGTGCCAGCAGCGTAGGCGGGAGGAACACCGGGGAGCTGTTTTTT. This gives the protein CASSVGGRNTGELFF.

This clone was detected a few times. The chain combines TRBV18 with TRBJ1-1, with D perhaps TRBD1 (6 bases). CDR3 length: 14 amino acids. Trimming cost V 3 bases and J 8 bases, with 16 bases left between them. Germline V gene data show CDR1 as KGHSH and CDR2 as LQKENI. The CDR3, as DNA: TGTGCCAGCTCACCTAGTAACCACGGGACAGAAGCTTTCTTT. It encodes CASSPSNHGTEAFF.